This TCR beta chain was captured in a study of identical twins. Every sampled donor was Caucasian and healthy. Germline assignment: CDR1 SGHRS and CDR2 YFSETQ. The CDR3 contains 18 residues. Trimming cost V 0 bases and J 0 bases, with 18 bases left between them. TCRdb redid the calling of the 5' RACE reads with MiXCR, one entry per CDR3 protein. The sample lists fewer than 450,000 distinct CDR3 sequences, 9% seen once, with under 9.5% in the top ten. This clonotype was detected a few times. The receptor's source is a woman aged 50 to 60 in good health. The sample comprised naive T cells sorted from blood. The chain recombines TRBV5-1 with TRBJ1-2; D might be TRBD1 (5 bases). The CDR3 loop reads CASSLVPASPGSNYGYTF. CDR3 bases: TGCGCCAGCAGCTTGGTGCCAGCGTCGCCAGGGTCTAACTATGGCTACACCTTC.